The entry that follows covers one T cell receptor beta chain sequence. This sample was included in a study of blood T cell repertoires in COVID-19. Overall study: The origin of the acute and convalescent COVID-19 samples was the United States, Italy and Spain. Nucleic acid was either cDNA or gDNA, and it came from T cells, B-cell-depleted T cells, or PBMCs.

V lost 6 bases to trimming and J lost 6 bases, with 15 bases between them. Germline CDR1 reads ENHRY; CDR2 reads SYGVKD. This CDR3 spans 14 amino acids. Original methodology: The authors estimated nucleated cell counts from reference gene primer amplification. The table came from immunoSEQ multiplex PCR; TCRdb's copy has only in-frame clones and leaves some out. Clonal size and the V and J genes are those of that table, whereas D and trimming came from the DNA. The sample contains 130,000 to 150,000 clones, under 90% of which appear only once. Specimen: peripheral blood. The genes are TRBV10-3 and TRBJ2-1; D possibly corresponds to TRBD1 (6 bases). The receptor comes from a man between 65 and 79 years old who had recovered from COVID-19. CDR3 residues: CAISTGMVRNEQFF. The DNA of the CDR3 is TGTGCCATCAGCACAGGGATGGTGCGCAATGAGCAGTTCTTC.